The T cell receptor (beta chain) described here comes from a study of shared clonotypes between healthy human individuals (dated by TCRdb to the early 2020s). Concerning the study at large: The cohort included three men and two women between 18 and 49 years of age. For each donor, CD4 naive and CD4 memory were each run on three plates, CD8 naive on two plates, and CD8 memory on one plate. Blood TCR repertoires of a handful of healthy adults were deeply sequenced to estimate repertoire size and the extent of clonotype sharing between individuals. To increase sequencing depth and limit assay-specific biases, different laboratories used diverse techniques to prepare libraries and sequence TCR repertoires. Leukapheresis yielded between about 0.85 and 10 billion PBMCs per donor.

Germline trimming: 5 bases from V, 0 bases from J; junction bases outside gene matches: 4. CDR1 is given as MNHEY and CDR2 as SMNVEV, both from the germline V gene (reference sequence). CDR3 length: 15 amino acids, cysteine to phenylalanine. Just CDR3 DNA is preserved here, 45 bases in frame from base 1. What the work shows at the level of the full study, not this receptor alone: Sampling was restricted to blood, and TCR repertoires in tissues likely differ from the TCR repertoires found in blood. Even with the large sequencing depth, rarefaction of the sorted-subset datasets indicated that sequencing was incomplete. About 5% of naive CD4, roughly 3.5% of naive CD8, approximately 2% of memory CD4, and more than 0.35% of memory CD8 clonotypes were shared across a few donors. Estimated clonotype richness was generally larger for naive than for memory subsets. Pairwise subsampling indicated that sequencing depth was expected to affect the degree of clonotype sharing among donors. Because the study included a small number of donors, the genetic and exposure-history diversity represented was limited. Clonotypes shared by all four sorted-subset donors showed higher generation probabilities than non-shared clonotypes.

Details on this clone: This receptor's antigen is unknown. No base qualities exist here, and no much larger clone lies one base off it.

Using the deep immunoSEQ assay, multiplex PCR amplified TCR CDR3 regions from genomic DNA. Genomic DNA extracted from each cell subset was distributed evenly over all wells of several immunoSEQ 96-well plates, and each plate served as one replicate. For sorted subsets, approximately 190 ng genomic DNA, equal to 30,000 to 35,000 T cell genomes, was loaded into each replicate PCR. Purified libraries were measured with a Qubit 3.0 fluorometer, size-checked on a Bioanalyzer 2100, and measured again with the KAPA Library Quantification kit. Every immunoSEQ 96-well plate was sequenced on a separate single-read 150-cycle Illumina NextSeq 550 flow cell. The authors' analysis ran thus. Because the immunoSEQ output included only junctional sequences and no quality scores, the filtering could not be the same as the filtering used for full-length reads. Sequences were annotated with PyIR, a Python wrapper for IgBLAST v1.9, and V/J genes and CDR3 were assigned using IMGT germline references. Reads were removed for weak V/J assignments (E-value above 1e-6), missing CDR3, stop codons, out-of-frame junctions, or ambiguous translated residues. V3J clonotypes were defined by identical inferred V gene, J gene, and CDR3 amino acid sequence. Percentage overlap between repertoires was calculated by dividing the number of shared unique clonotypes by the size of the smaller repertoire. Three approaches were used to assess repertoire richness: RTK rarefaction, the Chao1 estimator, and Recon v2.1 estimates of unobserved clonotypes. OLGA was used to compute generation probabilities for all TCRbeta clonotypes that the gDNA method yielded from a few donors. TCRdb took this table from immuneACCESS and kept in-frame rearrangements with V and J called. Such tables lack part of the clones; where checked against another copy, unresolved V genes explain under half of the gap, and the rest is unexplained. The V and J calls and clone size were taken over from that table, and D and trimming were inferred from the DNA. This sample is represented by about 600,000 clones; approximately 97% of them were singletons. Together, the top ten hold 0.057% of the sample.

The donors were healthy, HIV-negative adults with no recently reported acute infections or vaccinations. Only Caucasian adults living in Nashville, Tennessee, USA were represented among the donors. Magnetic negative selection was used to enrich CD4+ T cells, after which naive cells were positively selected on CD45RA and the negative fraction became the memory subset. Blood was obtained by leukapheresis, after which PBMCs were separated by Ficoll-Histopaque density gradient centrifugation and cryopreserved in liquid nitrogen vapor phase. Analytical flow cytometry was used to check the purity and quantity of every magnetically sorted T cell population. Genomic DNA was isolated from every sorted fraction and measured by UV absorbance on a Nanodrop 2000c.

This receptor was obtained from a woman aged 25 to 39 in good health. Sequencing input: naive CD4+ T cells sorted from blood. The intended sense of this specimen's cell subset or site label: CD45RA+ positively selected. The rearranged segments are TRBV27 and TRBJ1-1; the central 9 bases match TRBD1. The DNA is TGTGCCAGCAGTGGGACAGGGTCCATGAACACTGAAGCTTTCTTT. It translates to CASSGTGSMNTEAFF.